Sequencing of this TCR beta chain was carried out in a study of shared clonotypes between healthy human individuals. V was cut by 1 base and J by 6 bases, with 3 bases left in between. The CDR3 sequence is 12 residues long. Germline V lookup: CDR1 SGHNT, CDR2 YENEEA. Sequencing used immunoSEQ multiplex PCR; TCRdb keeps in-frame clones, though not all of them. The repertoire holds about 560,000 clones, around 78% seen once, with around 13% in the top ten. Sequenced: PBMCs. This clonotype was obtained from a woman between 40 and 50 years old in good health. Some clones in this sample may be carry-over from other donors' samples. The chain recombines TRBV11-3 with TRBJ2-2; no definite D call. DNA of the CDR3: TGTGCCAGCAGCTTAGTAGCCGGGGAGCTGTTTTTT. As protein: CASSLVAGELFF.